Listed below are T cell receptor beta chains from one sample, sequenced in a study of blood T cell repertoires in COVID-19. Some clones are missing from TCRdb's copy, which holds only in-frame ones; the method was immunoSEQ multiplex PCR. This sample has about 120,000 clones, with about 78% found just once. Input material: peripheral blood. These receptor sequences come from a man aged 70 or older with acute or convalescent COVID-19. Both conserved end residues are part of each CDR3. A D gene is named only where the DNA matches it firmly. Where a row states a size, it is once, few, many or the class of an expanded clone; other rows omit it.

J gene | V gene | clone size | D gene | CDR3 protein | CDR3 DNA
TRBJ1-2 | TRBV5-1 | NA | TRBD1 | CASSPGTANYGYTF | TGCGCCAGCAGCCCCGGGACAGCTAACTATGGCTACACCTTC
TRBJ1-1 | TRBV5-1 | NA | NA | CASSLAARETEAFF | TGCGCCAGCAGCTTGGCGGCGCGGGAAACTGAAGCTTTCTTT
TRBJ2-7 | TRBV11-2 | NA | NA | CASTLVTGTEQYF | TGTGCCAGCACTCTCGTTACGGGGACAGAGCAGTACTTC
TRBJ1-6 | TRBV15 | NA | TRBD1 | CATSRHDRERSPLHF | TGTGCCACCAGCAGACACGACAGGGAGCGATCACCCCTCCACTTT
TRBJ2-2 | TRBV18 | NA | NA | CASSPARPDTGELFF | TGTGCCAGCTCACCGGCTAGGCCGGACACCGGGGAGCTGTTTTTT
TRBJ2-7 | TRBV5-8 | NA | NA | CASSLGSGSSYEQYF | TGTGCCAGCAGCTTGGGGTCGGGGAGCTCCTACGAGCAGTACTTC
TRBJ1-2 | TRBV6-5 | NA | TRBD1 | CASRPRDSGYTF | TGTGCCAGCCGACCCAGGGACAGTGGCTACACCTTC
TRBJ2-2 | TRBV4-3 | NA | TRBD1 | CASSPGQGRELFF | TGCGCCAGCAGCCCCGGACAGGGCCGGGAGCTGTTTTTT
TRBJ1-5 | TRBV6-2/TRBV6-3 | NA | TRBD1 | CASSFGTGGPQPQHF | TGTGCCAGCAGCTTTGGGACAGGGGGTCCTCAGCCCCAGCATTTT
TRBJ1-4 | TRBV4-1 | NA | TRBD1 | CASSPDRGIEKLFF | TGCGCCAGCAGCCCTGACAGGGGGATCGAAAAACTGTTTTTT
TRBJ2-3 | TRBV6-5 | NA | TRBD1 | CASSYSVRGLPDTQYF | TGTGCCAGCAGTTACTCAGTCAGGGGGCTCCCAGATACGCAGTATTTT
TRBJ2-5 | TRBV5-1 | NA | NA | CASSPPLSGGETQYF | TGCGCCAGCAGCCCGCCCCTCTCAGGGGGGGAGACCCAGTACTTC
TRBJ1-1 | TRBV19 | once | TRBD1 | CASSMTGTGRNTEAFF | TGTGCCAGTAGTATGACCGGGACAGGGCGGAACACTGAAGCTTTCTTT
TRBJ1-5 | TRBV6-1 | NA | NA | CASSEEGGGNQPQHF | TGTGCCAGCAGTGAAGAGGGAGGGGGCAATCAGCCCCAGCATTTT
TRBJ2-7 | TRBV6-6 | NA | NA | CASSYSGQSYEQYF | TGTGCCAGCAGTTACTCGGGACAATCCTACGAGCAGTACTTC
TRBJ1-2 | TRBV30 | NA | TRBD1 | CAHPDRTNYGYTF | TGTGCCCACCCGGACAGGACTAACTATGGCTACACCTTC
TRBJ1-5 | TRBV12-3/TRBV12-4 | NA | NA | CASRLNSNQPQHF | TGTGCCAGCAGACTAAATAGCAATCAGCCCCAGCATTTT
TRBJ1-2 | TRBV18 | NA | NA | CASSSLNYGYTF | TGTGCCAGCTCGTCTCTGAACTATGGCTACACCTTC
TRBJ2-5 | TRBV5-1 | NA | TRBD2 | CASSGLAGLGETQYF | TGCGCCAGCAGCGGCTTAGCGGGGCTGGGAGAGACCCAGTACTTC
TRBJ2-7 | TRBV19 | NA | TRBD2 | CASSSGLAHHEQYF | TGTGCCAGTAGCTCGGGACTAGCTCACCACGAGCAGTACTTC
TRBJ1-5 | TRBV18 | NA | TRBD1 | CASSPTGTGDQPQHF | TGTGCCAGCTCACCAACTGGGACAGGGGATCAGCCCCAGCATTTT
TRBJ1-2 | TRBV7-2 | NA | NA | CASSNDRTNYGYTF | TGTGCCAGCAGCAATGACAGGACTAACTATGGCTACACCTTC
TRBJ1-2 | TRBV29-1 | NA | NA | CSESGLPLYGYTF | TGCAGCGAATCAGGCCTGCCACTTTATGGCTACACCTTC
TRBJ2-1 | TRBV5-8 | NA | TRBD1 | CASSLGQGSYNEQFF | TGTGCCAGCAGCCTGGGACAGGGTTCCTACAATGAGCAGTTCTTC
TRBJ2-2 | TRBV25-1 | NA | TRBD1 | CASSYKGAISTGELFF | TGTGCCAGCAGTTACAAGGGGGCAATAAGCACCGGGGAGCTGTTTTTT
TRBJ1-2 | TRBV3-1/TRBV3-2 | NA | NA | CASSQTGYGYTF | TGTGCCAGCAGCCAAACAGGGTATGGCTACACCTTC
TRBJ1-4 | TRBV4-1 | NA | NA | CASSQEVSWGPSEKLFF | TGCGCCAGCAGCCAAGAGGTTTCGTGGGGCCCCAGTGAAAAACTGTTTTTT
TRBJ1-2 | TRBV6-5 | NA | NA | CASSYGGGYGYTF | TGTGCCAGCAGTTACGGGGGAGGTTATGGCTACACCTTC
TRBJ2-7 | TRBV9 | NA | NA | CASSQTASYEQYF | TGTGCCAGCAGCCAGACAGCTTCCTACGAGCAGTACTTC
TRBJ2-7 | TRBV28 | NA | TRBD1 | CASSFGRGFHEQYF | TGTGCCAGCAGTTTTGGCAGGGGGTTCCACGAGCAGTACTTC
TRBJ2-5 | TRBV7-2 | NA | NA | CASSLRSGRIQETQYF | TGTGCCAGCAGCTTAAGGAGCGGGCGTATTCAAGAGACCCAGTACTTC